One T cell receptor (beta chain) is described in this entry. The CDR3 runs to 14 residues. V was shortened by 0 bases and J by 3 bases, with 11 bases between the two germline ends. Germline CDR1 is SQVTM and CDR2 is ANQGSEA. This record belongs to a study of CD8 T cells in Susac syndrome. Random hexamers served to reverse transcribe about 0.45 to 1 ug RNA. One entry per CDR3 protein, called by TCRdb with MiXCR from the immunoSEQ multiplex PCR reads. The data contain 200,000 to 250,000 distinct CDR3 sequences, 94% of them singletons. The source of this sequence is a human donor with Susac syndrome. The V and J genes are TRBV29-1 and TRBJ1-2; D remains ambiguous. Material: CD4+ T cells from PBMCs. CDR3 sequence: CSVEEEFTYYGYTF. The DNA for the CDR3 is TGCAGCGTTGAAGAGGAGTTTACCTACTATGGCTACACCTTC.